The next 8 T cell receptor beta chains were all read from a single sample in a study of PD-L1 blockade in urothelial cancer. The table came from immunoSEQ multiplex PCR; TCRdb's copy has only in-frame clones and leaves some out. The repertoire includes about 22,000 clones, almost 90% of them detected once, and about 16% sits in the top ten. The sample in question was PBMCs, obtained around atezolizumab (anti-PD-L1) treatment. The receptors derive from a woman in her fifties or sixties with urothelial cancer.

This chain connects TRBV5-4 to TRBJ2-7; tentative D call: TRBD1 (6 bases). The V and J ends lost 0 bases and 2 bases respectively, with 9 bases between them. The CDR3 has 14 amino acids. Germline V gives CDR1 SGHNT, CDR2 YYREEE (reference sequence). The CDR3 DNA sequence: TGTGCCAGCAGCTTGGGACAGGCTACCTACGAGCAGTACTTC. It is translated as CASSLGQATYEQYF. The entire variable domain, with the rest obtained from reference TRBV5-4 and TRBJ2-7, is as follows: ETGVTQSPTHLIKTRGQQVTLRCSSQSGHNTVSWYQQALGQGPQFIFQYYREEENGRGNFPPRFSGLQFPNYSSELNVNALELDDSALYLCASSLGQATYEQYFGPGTRLTVT.

CDR3 amino acids: CASSALRLAGRNGELFF. CDR3 in DNA: TGTGCCAGCAGTGCCCTGAGACTAGCGGGAAGAAACGGGGAGCTGTTTTTT. J is TRBJ2-2 and V is TRBV27, with 11 bases that match TRBD2. The germline V gene has CDR1 MNHEY and CDR2 SMNVEV (reference sequence). Trimming cost V 5 bases and J 7 bases; bases outside gene matches: 12. The CDR3 totals 17 residues.

This chain connects TRBV2 to TRBJ2-5, with TRBD1 identical over 10 bases. The length of the CDR3 is 16 residues. With V trimmed by 6 bases and J by 2 bases, 9 bases remained unmatched. Germline V gene data show CDR1 as SNHLY and CDR2 as FYNNEI. The CDR3: CASSLDRGGGQETQYF. CDR3 bases: TGTGCCAGCAGCCTGGACAGGGGGGGAGGTCAAGAGACCCAGTACTTC. Complete variable domain (other parts from reference TRBV2 and TRBJ2-5): EPEVTQTPSHQVTQMGQEVILRCVPISNHLYFYWYRQILGQKVEFLVSFYNNEISEKSEIFDDQFSVERPDGSNFTLKIRSTKLEDSAMYFCASSLDRGGGQETQYFGPGTRLLVL.

The chain uses TRBV10-2 and TRBJ1-1; D is ambiguous. Germline V gene lookup returns CDR1 WSHSY and CDR2 SAAADI. CDR3 length: 11 amino acids. Trimming left V 6 bases short and J 8 bases short, with 10 bases between. The CDR3 here is CASSWEKEAFF. The CDR3 DNA sequence: TGCGCCAGCAGCTGGGAGAAAGAAGCTTTCTTT.

The chain carries TRBV7-9 and TRBJ2-7, with TRBD1 matching 8 bases. CDR1 and CDR2 from the germline V gene are SEHNR and FQNEAQ (reference sequence). The CDR3 is 14 residues long. V shed 4 bases, J shed 6 bases, and the junction held 8 bases outside the gene matches. CDR3 sequence reads: CASSWTGTLGEQYF. The CDR3 nucleotides are TGTGCCAGCAGCTGGACAGGGACTTTAGGCGAGCAGTACTTC.

CDR3 residues: CASSIEGRGDQPQHF. CDR3 coding DNA: TGTGCCAGTAGTATAGAAGGGAGGGGGGATCAGCCCCAGCATTTT. The chain recombines TRBV19 with TRBJ1-5; possible D gene TRBD1, 6 bases. Trimming left V 0 bases short and J 5 bases short, with 11 bases between. Germline V lookup: CDR1 LNHDA, CDR2 SQIVND (reference sequence). This CDR3 has 15 amino acids.

CDR3 nucleotides: TGTGCCAGCAGCTTGTCGGGGGGTTTAGCCAAAAACATTCAGTACTTC. Residues: CASSLSGGLAKNIQYF. The chain employs TRBV5-4 and TRBJ2-4; 7 nucleotides match TRBD2. This CDR3 comprises 16 residues. Germline lookup yields CDR1 SGHNT and CDR2 YYREEE (reference sequence). V lost 1 base and J lost 0; bases outside the gene matches: 4.

The chain employs TRBV11-3 and TRBJ2-1, with D possibly matching TRBD1 (5 bases). The CDR3 extends over 13 amino acids. Germline values: CDR1 SGHNT, CDR2 YENEEA. V lost 5 bases to trimming and J lost 10 bases, with 15 bases between them. The DNA of the CDR3 is TGTGCCAGCAGCCCTCCATCCCGACAGGAGCAGTTCTTC. The encoded protein is CASSPPSRQEQFF.